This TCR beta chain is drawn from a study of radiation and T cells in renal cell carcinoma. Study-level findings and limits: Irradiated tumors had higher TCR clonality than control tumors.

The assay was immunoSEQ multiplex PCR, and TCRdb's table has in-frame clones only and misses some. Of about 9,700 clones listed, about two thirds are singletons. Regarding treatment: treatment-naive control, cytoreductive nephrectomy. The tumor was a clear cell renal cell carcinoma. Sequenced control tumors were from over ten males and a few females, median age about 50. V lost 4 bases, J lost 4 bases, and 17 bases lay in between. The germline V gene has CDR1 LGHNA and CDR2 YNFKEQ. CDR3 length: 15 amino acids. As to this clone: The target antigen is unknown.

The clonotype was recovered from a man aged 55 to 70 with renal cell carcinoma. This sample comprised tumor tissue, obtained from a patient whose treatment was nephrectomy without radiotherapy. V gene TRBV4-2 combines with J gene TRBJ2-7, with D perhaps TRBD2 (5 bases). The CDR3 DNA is TGTGCCAGCAGCCCCCTGGGGAGCGGAACTTACGAGCAGTACTTC. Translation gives CASSPLGSGTYEQYF.